One T cell receptor beta chain is described in this entry. Original data processing: Amplification of reference gene primers was used by the study to estimate nucleated cell counts. Method: immunoSEQ multiplex PCR; TCRdb's copy keeps in-frame clones and lacks some. That table gives V, J and clone size, and the DNA gave D and trimming. Here the sample spans some 200,000 clones, roughly 82% being singletons. This specimen belongs to a study of blood T cell repertoires in COVID-19. Germline V gives CDR1 GTSNPN, CDR2 SVGIG (reference sequence). The CDR3 consists of 16 residues. Losses at the gene ends were 5 bases for V and 4 bases for J; bases not matched to a gene: 11.

The rearrangement uses TRBV30 and TRBJ2-5, with 12 nucleotides matching TRBD2. This receptor was identified in a man in his forties who had recovered from COVID-19. The sequencing input was PBMCs or T cells enriched from blood (not recorded which). The CDR3 sequence: CAWQNGASGRGETQYF. The CDR3 DNA sequence: TGTGCCTGGCAAAATGGGGCTAGCGGGAGGGGAGAGACCCAGTACTTC.